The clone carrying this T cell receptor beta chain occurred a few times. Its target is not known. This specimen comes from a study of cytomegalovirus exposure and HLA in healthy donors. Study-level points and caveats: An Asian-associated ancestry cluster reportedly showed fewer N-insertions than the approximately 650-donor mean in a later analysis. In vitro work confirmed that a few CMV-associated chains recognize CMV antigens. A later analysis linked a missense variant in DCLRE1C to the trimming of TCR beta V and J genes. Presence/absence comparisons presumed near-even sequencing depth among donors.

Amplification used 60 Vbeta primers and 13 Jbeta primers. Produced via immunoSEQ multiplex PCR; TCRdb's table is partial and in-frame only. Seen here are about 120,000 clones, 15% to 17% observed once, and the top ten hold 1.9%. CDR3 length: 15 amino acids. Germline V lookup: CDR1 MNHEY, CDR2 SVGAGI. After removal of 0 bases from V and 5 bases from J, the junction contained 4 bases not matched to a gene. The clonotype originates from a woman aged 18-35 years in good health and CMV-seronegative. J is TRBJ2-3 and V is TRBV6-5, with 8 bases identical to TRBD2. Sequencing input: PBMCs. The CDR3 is CASSYSTAGGDTQYF. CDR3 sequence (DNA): TGTGCCAGCAGTTACTCAACCGCGGGGGGAGATACGCAGTATTTT.